One and the same sample provided the 4 T cell receptor beta chains below, sequenced in a study of blood T cell repertoires in COVID-19 (dated by TCRdb to 2018 to 2021). Library method: the immunoSEQ multiplex PCR assay. TCRdb re-hosts the immuneACCESS table, in-frame sequences only. Its copies lack some clones; in the studies checked, an unresolved V gene accounts for under half of them, and the cause for the rest is not known. In this sample the table shows about 300,000 clones, approximately 88% of which occur a single time. 5.5% to 8.5% of the sample comes from the top ten. The sequenced sample was peripheral blood. The source of these receptors is a woman aged 25 to 39 who had recovered from COVID-19.

The CDR3, as DNA: TGTGCCAGCAGCTCCCCTTGGGGGCGGGACTATGGCTACACCTTC. Residues: CASSSPWGRDYGYTF. The chain links TRBV9 to TRBJ1-2; TRBD1 might be the D (6 bases). In germline, CDR1 is SGDLS, CDR2 YYNGEE. The CDR3 extends over 15 amino acids. V lost 4 bases, J lost 3 bases, and 16 bases lay in between.

The chain joins TRBV6-5 to TRBJ2-7; 7 bases match TRBD1. V was pared by 0 bases and J by 3 bases, with 8 bases of the junction left unmatched. CDR3 length: 16 amino acids. In germline, CDR1 is MNHEY, CDR2 SVGAGI. The CDR3 DNA reads as TGTGCCAGCAGTTACTCCGGGCAGTCAGGGGGCTACGAGCAGTACTTC. Residues: CASSYSGQSGGYEQYF.

This chain joins TRBV10-3 and TRBJ1-6; D may be TRBD1 (6 bases). CDR3 size: 15 residues. Germline loops: CDR1 ENHRY, CDR2 SYGVKD. With 3 bases removed from V and 7 bases from J, the gap between germline ends came to 13 bases. The CDR3 is CAISDRGGSNSPLHF. The CDR3 coding sequence is TGTGCCATCAGTGATAGGGGGGGCAGCAATTCACCCCTCCACTTT.

V usage is TRBV2 and J usage is TRBJ1-1; TRBD1 might be the D (6 bases). The CDR3 totals 13 residues. CDR1 is SNHLY and CDR2 is FYNNEI in the germline V gene. V was trimmed by 8 bases and J by 3 bases, leaving 13 bases between them. CDR3 residues: CASSTGMDTEAFF. The DNA of the CDR3 is TGTGCCAGCTCTACAGGGATGGACACTGAAGCTTTCTTT.